The 19 T cell receptor beta chains below all came from one sample that was sequenced in a study of Graves' ophthalmopathy and Graves' hyperthyroidism. Transcripts of RNA were the source for amplifying TCR beta CDR3 regions. An opening RT-PCR round employed HTBI primers and preceded a second-round multiplex PCR. Each CDR3 protein gets one entry after TCRdb re-called the multiplex PCR reads with MiXCR. The sample holds about 620,000 distinct CDR3 sequences, about 20% seen once. Specimen: peripheral blood. Every receptor here comes from a woman younger than 35 with stable Graves' hyperthyroidism. Some clones in this sample may be carry-over from other donors' samples.

This clonotype showed up many times. The chain is built from TRBV20-1 and TRBJ2-7, with D unclear. This CDR3 contains 13 residues. Germline V gene lookup returns CDR1 DFQATT and CDR2 SNEGSKA (reference sequence). V gave up 3 bases and J gave up 2 bases, with 11 bases separating them. CDR3 residues: CSASHGQTYEQYF. The CDR3 DNA follows: TGCAGTGCTAGCCACGGGCAGACCTACGAGCAGTACTTC.

The gene calls are TRBV12-3 or TRBV12-4 and TRBJ2-5; D remains ambiguous. Trimming took off 7 bases at V and 1 base at J, with 13 bases between the two ends. CDR3 size: 14 residues. The CDR3 bases are TGTGCCAGCAATCTCCGGGCCTCCCAAGAGACCCAGTACTTC. Translating gives CASNLRASQETQYF.

This clonotype occurred many times. The chain recombines TRBV11-2 with TRBJ1-1; maybe TRBD1 (6 bases). CDR3 length: 14 amino acids. Germline-derived CDR1 and CDR2 are SGHAT and FQNNGV. V lost 4 bases to trimming and J lost 4 bases, with 13 bases between them. The CDR3 here is CASSSTGMSTEAFF. The CDR3 DNA reads TGTGCCAGCAGCTCCACAGGGATGAGCACTGAAGCTTTCTTT.

With regard to this clonotype: One base away lies a much larger clone, so this may be a sequencing read error. The chain employs TRBV7-3 and TRBJ1-1; D not resolved. The CDR3 has 13 amino acids. CDR1 SGHTA and CDR2 FQGTGA come from the germline V gene. CDR3 loop: CASSFQLNTEACF. CDR3 coding DNA: TGTGCCAGCAGCTTTCAGCTGAACACTGAAGCTTGCTTT.

This chain links TRBV6-1 with TRBJ2-5; a weak D match, TRBD2 (5 bases). The ends were cut back, 0 bases at V and 8 bases at J, with 16 bases in the middle. The CDR3 is 15 residues long. Germline V gives CDR1 MNHNS, CDR2 SASEGT. This CDR3 is CASSEAEAGLSTQYF. DNA of the CDR3: TGTGCCAGCAGTGAAGCAGAGGCGGGTTTGTCAACCCAGTACTTC.

This clonotype showed up many times. The gene calls are TRBV19 and TRBJ2-7, with 7 bases aligning to TRBD1. V dropped 9 bases and J dropped 2; count of bases not matched to a gene: 7. There are 13 residues in the CDR3. Germline V gene data show CDR1 as LNHDA and CDR2 as SQIVND (reference sequence). The CDR3 loop is CARSGTAAYEQYF. In DNA, the CDR3 is TGTGCCAGATCCGGGACAGCGGCCTACGAGCAGTACTTC.

This clonotype was seen more than once but under ten times. The gene calls are TRBV12-3 or TRBV12-4 and TRBJ2-7; 8 bases align to TRBD2. The V gene end was trimmed by 6 bases and the J gene end by 2 bases; junction bases not matched to a gene: 3. The CDR3 spans 13 residues. The CDR3 region has the DNA TGTGCCAGCAGGGATAGCGGGACCTACGAGCAGTACTTC. Translation: CASRDSGTYEQYF.

This clonotype was recorded a few times. Here the CDR3 reads CASSTGMAEKLFF. In nucleotides, the CDR3 is TGTGCCAGCAGTACAGGGATGGCTGAAAAACTGTTTTTT. The V gene is TRBV6-1, the J gene TRBJ1-4; D perhaps matches TRBD1 (6 bases). The CDR3 loop spans 13 amino acids. V gave up 5 bases and J gave up 7 bases, with 11 bases separating them. Germline CDR1 reads MNHNS; CDR2 reads SASEGT.

This clonotype has at least ten counts. The chain employs TRBV20-1 and TRBJ2-7, with D perhaps matching TRBD2 (6 bases). The CDR3 spans 12 residues. Germline V lookup: CDR1 DFQATT, CDR2 SNEGSKA (reference sequence). The germline V and J ends were trimmed by 6 bases and 7 bases, with 16 bases remaining between them. The CDR3 here is CSAHLRGVEQYF. CDR3 DNA: TGCAGTGCCCACCTGCGGGGTGTTGAGCAGTACTTC.

In its sample, this clonotype was seen many times. V and J are TRBV4-2 and TRBJ1-2; D call uncertain. The CDR3 is 13 amino acids. V lost 1 base to trimming and J lost 6 bases, with 9 bases between them. Looked up from germline, CDR1 is LGHNA and CDR2 is YNFKEQ. The CDR3 sequence: CASSQAPQNGYTF. CDR3 sequence (DNA): TGTGCCAGCAGCCAAGCCCCACAGAATGGCTACACCTTC.

In this sample, this clonotype turned up once. The rearrangement links TRBV12-3 or TRBV12-4 to TRBJ1-5; 12 bases align to TRBD1. V trimming: 5 bases; J trimming: 3 bases; junction bases outside the gene matches: 8. The CDR3 is 17 amino acids. The CDR3 nucleotides are TGTGCCAGCAGTACCCCGGGACAGGGGGCAAACAATCAGCCCCAGCATTTT. This gives the protein CASSTPGQGANNQPQHF.

This clonotype was counted many times. This chain uses TRBV18 with TRBJ2-7; maybe TRBD2 (6 bases). The CDR3 loop spans 14 amino acids. The ends were cut back, 4 bases at V and 4 bases at J, with 14 bases in the middle. Germline CDR1 KGHSH, CDR2 LQKENI. The CDR3 sequence is CASSLGGLGYEQYF. The CDR3 DNA follows: TGTGCCAGCTCACTGGGGGGTCTGGGATACGAGCAGTACTTC.

The chain has TRBV2 and TRBJ2-7; tentatively, D is TRBD1 or TRBD2 (6 bases each). The germline V and J ends were trimmed by 6 bases and 6 bases, with 24 bases remaining between them. This CDR3 has 16 residues. Germline V gene data show CDR1 as SNHLY and CDR2 as FYNNEI. This CDR3 reads CASRRRGDKVFGEQYF. CDR3 DNA sequence: TGTGCCAGCAGGAGGAGGGGGGACAAGGTATTCGGCGAGCAGTACTTC.

This clonotype was seen ten or more times. The chain is built from TRBV27 and TRBJ2-5; 12 bases match TRBD2. Losses at the gene ends were 2 bases for V and 5 bases for J; bases not matched to a gene: 6. CDR3 length: 16 residues. From germline, CDR1 is MNHEY and CDR2 SMNVEV (reference sequence). CDR3 residues: CASSLGASGGAETQYF. CDR3 bases: TGTGCCAGCAGTTTAGGAGCTAGCGGGGGGGCGGAGACCCAGTACTTC.

This chain connects TRBV30 to TRBJ1-1; TRBD1 agrees at 8 bases. Germline CDR1 and CDR2: GTSNPN and SVGIG (reference sequence). V lost 8 bases and J lost 3; bases outside the gene matches: 2. The CDR3 runs 11 residues. CDR3 in DNA: TGTGCCCAGGGGGCGGACACTGAAGCTTTCTTT. It is translated as CAQGADTEAFF.

This clonotype was counted ten times or more. V and J are TRBV7-2 and TRBJ1-1; the D is unclear. The CDR3 extends over 19 amino acids. Germline loops: CDR1 SGHTA, CDR2 FQGNSA. V shed 3 bases and J shed 0 bases, with 23 bases lying between them. The CDR3 DNA reads as TGTGCCAGCAGCTTGGGGAGAGGAGGAAGGGTTTTACTGAACACTGAAGCTTTCTTT. Amino acids: CASSLGRGGRVLLNTEAFF.

The table lists this clonotype with many counts. This chain links TRBV12-3 or TRBV12-4 with TRBJ1-1, with 9 bases that match TRBD1. J was trimmed by 2 bases and V by 3 bases; bases with no gene match: 7. This CDR3 contains 16 residues. The CDR3 DNA sequence: TGTGCCAGCAGTTTTAATCCGGGACAGGGCAACACTGAAGCTTTCTTT. Amino acids: CASSFNPGQGNTEAFF.

This clonotype was seen ten or more times. The chain has TRBV6-5 and TRBJ1-3; TRBD1 might be the D (5 bases). Germline V gives CDR1 MNHEY, CDR2 SVGAGI. Trimming pared 4 bases from V and 5 bases from J, leaving 9 bases between. There are 13 residues in the CDR3. CDR3 region: CASSSGRRNTIYF. CDR3 nucleotide sequence: TGTGCCAGCAGTTCGGGACGACGAAACACCATATATTTT.

The chain uses TRBV7-2 and TRBJ1-1, with a possible D match to TRBD1 (5 bases). The CDR3 loop spans 16 amino acids. Trimming pared 0 bases from V and 5 bases from J, leaving 16 bases between. In germline, CDR1 is SGHTA, CDR2 FQGNSA. The CDR3 sequence: CASSLARPPQGTEAFF. CDR3 in DNA: TGTGCCAGCAGCTTAGCACGGCCTCCTCAGGGAACTGAAGCTTTCTTT.